The 32 T cell receptor beta chains below come from one sample, sequenced in a study of cytomegalovirus exposure and HLA in healthy donors. Primers included in the PCR were 60 Vbeta and 13 Jbeta primers. The method was immunoSEQ multiplex PCR; TCRdb's version includes in-frame clones alone and lacks a portion of them. The sample carries roughly 180,000 clones, less than 85% recorded once. The sequenced sample was PBMCs. These receptors originate from a boy aged 2 to 10 in good health and CMV-seronegative.

The chain recombines TRBV7-9 with TRBJ1-2; D gene uncertain. The CDR3 loop spans 12 amino acids. Germline loops: CDR1 SEHNR, CDR2 FQNEAQ (reference sequence). CDR3 sequence reads: CSSDGPYYGYTF. As DNA, the CDR3 is TGTTCCTCAGATGGGCCTTACTATGGCTACACCTTC.

The chain uses TRBV23-1 and TRBJ2-7; 7 bases match TRBD1. TRBV23-1 is an open reading frame whose function is uncertain. The CDR3 runs to 14 residues. V was clipped by 1 base and J by 5 bases; unmatched bases: 5. DNA of the CDR3: TGCGCCAGCAGTCAATATCGGGACAGTGACGAGCAGTACGTC. Its protein is CASSQYRDSDEQYV.

This rearrangement joins TRBV19 to TRBJ2-1; a possible D gene is TRBD1 (5 bases). This CDR3 is built from 14 residues. With 0 bases removed from V and 9 bases from J, the gap between germline ends came to 12 bases. The germline CDR1 and CDR2 sequences are LNHDA and SQIVND (reference sequence). The CDR3 nucleotides read TGTGCCAGTAGTATAGAGAGCCCAAGGGGTGAGCAGTTCTTC. Protein product: CASSIESPRGEQFF.

As DNA, the CDR3 is TGTGCCACCAGCAGGGGACTAAGCGAGGTTTCTTCCTACAATGAGCAGTTCTTC. Translating it yields CATSRGLSEVSSYNEQFF. The V gene is TRBV15, the J gene TRBJ2-1, with 7 positions matching TRBD2. This CDR3 is 18 amino acids long. CDR1 and CDR2 (germline): LNHNV, YYDKDF (reference sequence). Germline trimming cut 3 bases from V and 1 base from J; bases unmatched to any gene: 12.

This clone was seen a single time. The CDR3: CASSVGTVEAFF. The DNA for the CDR3 is TGTGCCAGCAGTGTAGGGACAGTTGAAGCTTTCTTT. The chain carries TRBV6-1 and TRBJ1-1; 7 nucleotides agree with TRBD1. V was clipped by 4 bases and J by 7 bases; unmatched bases: 3. The CDR3 extends over 12 amino acids. Germline CDR1 reads MNHNS; CDR2 reads SASEGT.

This clone was observed a single time. The J gene is TRBJ2-7, the V gene TRBV5-1; D remains unclear. Deletions cut 4 bases from V and 2 bases from J, with 13 bases between. Per germline, CDR1 SGHRS and CDR2 YFSETQ. This CDR3 has 14 amino acids. The DNA of the CDR3 is TGCGCCAGCAGCCCAACGGGTCAGACCTACGAGCAGTACTTC. Translated: CASSPTGQTYEQYF.

The V call is TRBV7-8, the J call TRBJ1-1; D uncertain. Trimming stripped 5 bases from V and 3 bases from J, with 16 bases between. The CDR3 has 15 residues. Germline CDR1 is SGHVS and CDR2 is FQNEAQ. The CDR3 spells CASSLDSPGDTEAFF. CDR3 in DNA: TGTGCCAGCAGCCTGGACTCTCCCGGGGACACTGAAGCTTTCTTT.

The rearrangement uses TRBV5-1 and TRBJ2-5; TRBD1 matches at 7 bases. The CDR3 is 16 residues long. The junction had 10 bases not matched to a gene; V was cut back by 0 bases and J by 5 bases. CDR1 SGHRS and CDR2 YFSETQ come from the germline V gene. DNA of the CDR3: TGCGCCAGCAGCTTGGGGAGGCAGACAGGGCGGGAGACCCAGTACTTC. This sequence encodes CASSLGRQTGRETQYF.

This clone was detected only once. The chain links TRBV21-1 to TRBJ2-1; the table gives TRBD2 as D, unverified against the DNA. TRBV21-1 is a pseudogene locus. CDR3 length equals 19 residues. This chain's CDR3 is CASSKGGDPWVESYNEQFF. CDR3 in DNA: TGTGCCAGCAGCAAAGGGGGGGACCCTTGGGTGGAGTCCTACAATGAGCAGTTCTTC.

The V and J genes are TRBV4-1 and TRBJ2-7; 7 bases are a match to TRBD2. Germline CDR1 is MGHRA and CDR2 is YSYEKL. The CDR3 runs 15 residues. J gave up 3 bases and V 1 base, and 6 bases lay outside the gene matches. CDR3 amino acids: CASSQGPSGIYEQYF. CDR3 DNA: TGCGCCAGCAGCCAAGGACCTAGCGGTATCTACGAGCAGTACTTC.

The chain uses TRBV9 and TRBJ1-1; 8 nucleotides align to TRBD1. V lost 0 bases to trimming and J lost 4 bases; unmatched junction nucleotides: 20. The CDR3 is 20 residues long. The germline CDR1 and CDR2 sequences are SGDLS and YYNGEE. Written as DNA, the CDR3 is TGTGCCAGCAGCGTAGTGGTAGGCAGGGGGCGCGAGTTCGTTGGCACTGAAGCTTTCTTT. This sequence encodes CASSVVVGRGREFVGTEAFF.

The chain employs TRBV10-3 and TRBJ2-5; 7 bases match TRBD1. J gave up 5 bases and V 4 bases, and 4 bases lay outside the gene matches. CDR3 length: 13 residues. The germline gives CDR1 ENHRY, CDR2 SYGVKD. The CDR3 DNA reads as TGTGCCATCAGTGTAGGGGGCACGGAGACCCAGTACTTC. It specifies CAISVGGTETQYF.

The genes are TRBV15 and TRBJ1-6; D possibly corresponds to TRBD1 (6 bases). V lost 0 bases and J lost 6, with 12 bases in between. The CDR3 is 16 amino acids. Looked up from germline, CDR1 is LNHNV and CDR2 is YYDKDF (reference sequence). CDR3 sequence reads: CATSRDTGRGNSPLHF. CDR3 coding DNA: TGTGCCACCAGCAGAGATACAGGGAGAGGTAATTCACCCCTCCACTTT. The variable domain in full, with the rest retrieved from reference TRBV15 and TRBJ1-6, is DAMVIQNPRYQVTQFGKPVTLSCSQTLNHNVMYWYQQKSSQAPKLLFHYYDKDFNNEADTPDNFQSRRPNTSFCFLDIRSPGLGDTAMYLCATSRDTGRGNSPLHFGNGTRLTVT.

This clone has a single count. The gene calls are TRBV27 and TRBJ2-3, with TRBD2 matching 9 bases. The length of the CDR3 is 14 residues. Germline-derived CDR1 and CDR2 are MNHEY and SMNVEV (reference sequence). Trimming at V came to 3 bases and at J to 6 bases, leaving 4 bases not matched to a gene. In DNA form, the CDR3 reads TGTGCCAGCAGTTTGCGGGAGGGAGGGGATACGCAGTATTTT. Translation gives CASSLREGGDTQYF.

The V call is TRBV6-1, the J call TRBJ2-7; D perhaps matches TRBD2 (5 bases). Germline V CDR1 and CDR2: MNHNS, SASEGT. This CDR3 is built from 13 residues. Trimming removed 7 bases at V and 0 bases at J, with 10 bases between. CDR3 loop: CASNFDYSYEQYF. The CDR3 nucleotides are TGTGCCAGCAACTTCGACTACTCCTACGAGCAGTACTTC.

The rearrangement joins TRBV2 to TRBJ2-5; possibly TRBD2 for D (6 bases). Germline V CDR1 and CDR2: SNHLY, FYNNEI. Trimming pared 5 bases from V and 1 base from J, leaving 14 bases between. The CDR3 runs 15 residues. The chain's CDR3 is CASSQMGLSQETQYF. The CDR3 region has the DNA TGTGCCAGCAGTCAGATGGGACTGTCCCAAGAGACCCAGTACTTC.

The chain couples TRBV5-1 to TRBJ2-5; 7 positions agree with TRBD1. The CDR3 length is 15 residues. Germline CDR1 is SGHRS and CDR2 is YFSETQ. Trimming cost V 4 bases and J 2 bases; bases outside gene matches: 8. The CDR3 DNA sequence: TGCGCCAGCAGCACCACCGGGACAGAACAAGAGACCCAGTACTTC. It translates to CASSTTGTEQETQYF.

A remark on this clone: In the same sample, other DNA sequences code for this CDR3. The chain employs TRBV5-1 and TRBJ2-7; D is unclear. CDR1 is SGHRS and CDR2 is YFSETQ in the germline V gene. Trimming removed 2 bases from V and 2 bases from J, with 8 bases in between. The CDR3 is 13 amino acids. Here the CDR3 DNA reads TGCGCCAGCAGCTTAGGCGGTACCTACGAGCAGTACTTC. As protein: CASSLGGTYEQYF.

This clone turned up a few times. V is TRBV6-1 and J is TRBJ1-3, with TRBD1 matching over 9 bases. J was trimmed by 2 bases and V by 2 bases; bases with no gene match: 4. Germline CDR1 and CDR2: MNHNS and SASEGT. CDR3 length: 16 residues. Here the CDR3 DNA reads TGTGCCAGCAGTGAACTCGGGACAGGGACTGGAAACACCATATATTTT. This sequence encodes CASSELGTGTGNTIYF.

V gene TRBV19 combines with J gene TRBJ2-1, with TRBD2 matching over 11 bases. The CDR3 is made up of 17 amino acids. The ends lost 5 bases at V and 7 bases at J; junction bases unmatched: 13. In germline, CDR1 is LNHDA, CDR2 SQIVND (reference sequence). CDR3 sequence (DNA): TGTGCCAGTAGTGAGACTAGCGGGATGTCCCAAATAAATGAGCAGTTCTTC. It is translated as CASSETSGMSQINEQFF. Full variable domain (rest looked up from reference TRBV19 and TRBJ2-1): DGGITQSPKYLFRKEGQNVTLSCEQNLNHDAMYWYRQDPGQGLRLIYYSQIVNDFQKGDIAEGYSVSREKKESFPLTVTSAQKNPTAFYLCASSETSGMSQINEQFFGPGTRLTVL.

The chain joins TRBV6-1 to TRBJ1-1; a possible D gene is TRBD1 (6 bases). CDR1 and CDR2 from the germline V gene are MNHNS and SASEGT. Trimming pared 7 bases from V and 4 bases from J, leaving 10 bases between. This CDR3 is built from 12 residues. In DNA, the CDR3 is TGTGCCAGCACCGACAGGTTCACTGAAGCTTTCTTT. This gives the protein CASTDRFTEAFF.

This chain links TRBV30 with TRBJ1-2; D is ambiguous. This CDR3 is 14 amino acids long. The V end was cut by 7 bases, the J end by 4 bases, with 19 bases between. The germline CDR1 and CDR2 sequences are GTSNPN and SVGIG (reference sequence). In DNA, the CDR3 is TGTGCCTCGCTCCCCCCTCGCAGGCCCTATGGCTACACCTTC. It codes for CASLPPRRPYGYTF.

This clone was observed a few times. The chain is built from TRBV6-5 and TRBJ2-7; 9 nucleotides align to TRBD2. The CDR3 totals 13 residues. The germline V gene encodes CDR1 MNHEY and CDR2 SVGAGI. V gave up 11 bases and J gave up 7 bases; unmatched junction bases: 12. The DNA for the CDR3 is TGTGCCTCGCGGCGGGAGGGCCCTACTGAGCAGTACTTC. Residues: CASRREGPTEQYF.

The rearrangement links TRBV7-8 to TRBJ1-1; 9 nucleotides line up with TRBD1. The CDR3 has 15 amino acids. CDR1 is SGHVS and CDR2 is FQNEAQ in the germline V gene. Losses at the gene ends were 3 bases for V and 0 bases for J; bases not matched to a gene: 2. CDR3 protein: CASSFGQGLNTEAFF. CDR3 bases: TGTGCCAGCAGCTTTGGACAGGGGCTGAACACTGAAGCTTTCTTT. Based on the CDR3 plus reference TRBV7-8 and TRBJ1-1, the full variable domain is GAGVSQSPRYKVAKRGQDVALRCDPISGHVSLFWYQQALGQGPEFLTYFQNEAQLDKSGLPSDRFFAERPEGSVSTLKIQRTQQEDSAVYLCASSFGQGLNTEAFFGQGTRLTVV.

The chain links TRBV5-1 to TRBJ2-6; D is uncertain. Trimming left V 6 bases short and J 4 bases short, with 11 bases between. In germline, CDR1 is SGHRS, CDR2 YFSETQ. The CDR3 runs 14 residues. This CDR3 is CASTNAGGANVLTF. In DNA form, the CDR3 reads TGCGCCAGCACAAATGCCGGGGGGGCCAACGTCCTGACTTTC.

The chain has TRBV10-3 and TRBJ2-2; 12 bases are shared with TRBD2. Germline-derived CDR1 and CDR2 are ENHRY and SYGVKD. After removal of 3 bases from V and 6 bases from J, the junction contained 20 bases not matched to a gene. CDR3 length: 21 amino acids. The CDR3 region is CAISDRPWPSGRAYIPGELFF. In nucleotides, the CDR3 is TGTGCCATCAGTGACCGGCCTTGGCCTAGCGGGAGGGCCTATATCCCCGGGGAGCTGTTTTTT.

The CDR3 here is CASSLPTGTTTEAFF. The DNA of the CDR3 is TGTGCCAGCAGTTTGCCGACCGGGACAACCACTGAAGCTTTCTTT. The chain links TRBV5-8 to TRBJ1-1; a possible D gene is TRBD1 (6 bases). The CDR3 has 15 amino acids. Trimming took 5 bases from V and 4 from J, leaving 18 bases between them. CDR1 SGHTS and CDR2 YDEGEE come from the germline V gene.

As for this clone: The junction and the germline gene differ at one end; a read error may be behind it. The rearrangement joins TRBV7-9 to TRBJ2-1, with 9 bases that match TRBD1. The germline CDR1 and CDR2 sequences are SEHNR and FQNEAQ (reference sequence). The CDR3 consists of 17 residues. The CDR3 sequence is CSSSPQDRGYPKGEQFF. The CDR3 bases are TGTTCCAGCAGCCCCCAGGACAGGGGTTACCCTAAAGGTGAGCAGTTCTTC.

The chain couples TRBV28 to TRBJ1-5, with D possibly TRBD1 on 5 matching bases. The ends were cut back, 8 bases at V and 1 base at J, with 15 bases in the middle. Germline lookup yields CDR1 MDHEN and CDR2 SYDVKM. This CDR3 spans 15 amino acids. The CDR3 loop is CASRAGGASNQPQHF. CDR3 DNA sequence: TGTGCCAGCCGTGCGGGGGGTGCGAGCAATCAGCCCCAGCATTTT.

This chain connects TRBV6-1 to TRBJ1-5; D call uncertain. Trimming removed 2 bases at V and 7 bases at J, with 12 bases between. This CDR3 has 14 amino acids. CDR1 MNHNS and CDR2 SASEGT come from the germline V gene. The chain's CDR3 is CASSENSGWQPQHF. The CDR3 DNA reads as TGTGCCAGCAGTGAAAACAGCGGTTGGCAGCCCCAGCATTTT.

This clone was seen once. The chain couples TRBV29-1 to TRBJ1-1; D may be TRBD1 (5 bases). CDR3 length equals 15 residues. V dropped 0 bases and J dropped 4 bases, with 15 bases sitting between them. The V gene's germline CDR1 is SQVTM and CDR2 ANQGSEA. The CDR3 DNA reads as TGCAGCGTTGAAGAGGGGGGGAGCCGCGGCACTGAAGCTTTCTTT. It translates to CSVEEGGSRGTEAFF.

The V gene is TRBV19, the J gene TRBJ1-4, with D uncertain. The CDR3 is 16 amino acids. The ends were cut back, 6 bases at V and 5 bases at J, with 19 bases in the middle. Germline CDR1 is LNHDA and CDR2 is SQIVND (reference sequence). The CDR3 loop reads CASRPLVAQTNEKLFF. The DNA of the CDR3 is TGTGCCAGTAGGCCCTTAGTAGCGCAGACGAATGAAAAACTGTTTTTT.